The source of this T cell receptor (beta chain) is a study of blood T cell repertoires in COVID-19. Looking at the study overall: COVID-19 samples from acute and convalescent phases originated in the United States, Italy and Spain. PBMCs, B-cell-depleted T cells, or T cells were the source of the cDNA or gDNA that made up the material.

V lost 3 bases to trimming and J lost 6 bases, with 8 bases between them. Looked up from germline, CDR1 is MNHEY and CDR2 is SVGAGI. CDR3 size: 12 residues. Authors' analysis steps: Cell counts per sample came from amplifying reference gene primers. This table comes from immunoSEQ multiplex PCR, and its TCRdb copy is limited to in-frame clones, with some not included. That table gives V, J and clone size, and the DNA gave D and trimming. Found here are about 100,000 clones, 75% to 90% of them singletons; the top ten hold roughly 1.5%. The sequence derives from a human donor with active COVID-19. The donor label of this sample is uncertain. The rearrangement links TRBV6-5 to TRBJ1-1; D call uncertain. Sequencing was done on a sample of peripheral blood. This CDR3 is CASSYAEAEAFF. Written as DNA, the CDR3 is TGTGCCAGCAGTTATGCGGAGGCTGAAGCTTTCTTT.